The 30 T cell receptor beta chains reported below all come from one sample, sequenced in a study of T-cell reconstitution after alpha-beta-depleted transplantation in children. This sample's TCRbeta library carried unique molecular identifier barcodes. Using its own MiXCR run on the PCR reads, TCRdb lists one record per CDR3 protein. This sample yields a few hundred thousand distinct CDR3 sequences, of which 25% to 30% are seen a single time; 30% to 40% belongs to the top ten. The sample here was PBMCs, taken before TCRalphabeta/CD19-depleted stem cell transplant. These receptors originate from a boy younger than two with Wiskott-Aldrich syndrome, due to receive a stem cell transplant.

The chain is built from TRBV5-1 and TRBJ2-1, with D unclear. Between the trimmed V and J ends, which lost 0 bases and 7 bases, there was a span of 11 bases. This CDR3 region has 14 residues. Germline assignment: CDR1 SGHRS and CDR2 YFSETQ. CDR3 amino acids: CASSLARMGNEQFF. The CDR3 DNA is TGCGCCAGCAGCTTGGCCCGGATGGGGAATGAGCAGTTCTTC. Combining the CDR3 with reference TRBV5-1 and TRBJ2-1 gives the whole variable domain KAGVTQTPRYLIKTRGQQVTLSCSPISGHRSVSWYQQTPGQGLQFLFEYFSETQRNKGNFPGRFSGRQFSNSRSEMNVSTLELGDSALYLCASSLARMGNEQFFGPGTRLTVL.

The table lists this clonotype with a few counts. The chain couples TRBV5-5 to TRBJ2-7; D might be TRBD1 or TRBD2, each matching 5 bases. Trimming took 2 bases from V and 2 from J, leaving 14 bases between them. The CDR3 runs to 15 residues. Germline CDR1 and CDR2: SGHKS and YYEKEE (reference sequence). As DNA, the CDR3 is TGTGCCAGCAGCTTAATCGGGACCCATGCCTACGAGCAGTACTTC. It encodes CASSLIGTHAYEQYF.

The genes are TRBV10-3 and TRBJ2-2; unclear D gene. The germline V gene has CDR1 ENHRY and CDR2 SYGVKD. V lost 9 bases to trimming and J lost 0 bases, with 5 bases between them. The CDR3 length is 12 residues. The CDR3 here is CAIAANTGELFF. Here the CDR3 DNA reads TGTGCCATAGCTGCGAACACCGGGGAGCTGTTTTTT.

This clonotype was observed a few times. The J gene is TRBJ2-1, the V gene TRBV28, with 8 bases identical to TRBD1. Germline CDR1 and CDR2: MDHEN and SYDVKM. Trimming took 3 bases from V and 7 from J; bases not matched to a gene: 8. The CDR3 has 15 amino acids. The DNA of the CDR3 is TGTGCCAGCAGTTTGCGGCAGGGGGCGGGAAATGAGCAGTTCTTC. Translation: CASSLRQGAGNEQFF.

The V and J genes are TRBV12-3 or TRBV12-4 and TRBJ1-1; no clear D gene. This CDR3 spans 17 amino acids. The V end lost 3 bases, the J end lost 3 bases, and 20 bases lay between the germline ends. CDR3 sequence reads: CASSFNWGGRAYTEAFF. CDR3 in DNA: TGTGCCAGCAGTTTTAATTGGGGAGGGAGGGCCTACACTGAAGCTTTCTTT.

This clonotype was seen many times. The CDR3 DNA sequence: TGTGCCAGCAGCTGGGGCGGGAATAGCTACGAGCAGTACTTC. Residues: CASSWGGNSYEQYF. This rearrangement joins TRBV7-2 to TRBJ2-7, with D possibly TRBD2 on 6 matching bases. This CDR3 has 14 residues. V was trimmed by 4 bases and J by 3 bases, leaving 13 bases between them. Per germline, CDR1 SGHTA and CDR2 FQGNSA.

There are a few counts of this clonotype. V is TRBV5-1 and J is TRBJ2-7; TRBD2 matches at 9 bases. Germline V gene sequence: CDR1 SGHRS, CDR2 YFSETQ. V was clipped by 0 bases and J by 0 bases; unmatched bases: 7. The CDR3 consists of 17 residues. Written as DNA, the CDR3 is TGCGCCAGCAGCTTGGCTGGTAGCGGGGGACCCTCCTACGAGCAGTACTTC. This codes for CASSLAGSGGPSYEQYF.

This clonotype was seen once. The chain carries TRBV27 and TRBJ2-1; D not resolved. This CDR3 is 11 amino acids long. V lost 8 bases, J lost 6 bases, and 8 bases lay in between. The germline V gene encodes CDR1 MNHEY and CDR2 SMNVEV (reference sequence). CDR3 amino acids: CASWSFNEQFF. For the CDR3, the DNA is TGTGCCAGCTGGTCTTTCAATGAGCAGTTCTTC.

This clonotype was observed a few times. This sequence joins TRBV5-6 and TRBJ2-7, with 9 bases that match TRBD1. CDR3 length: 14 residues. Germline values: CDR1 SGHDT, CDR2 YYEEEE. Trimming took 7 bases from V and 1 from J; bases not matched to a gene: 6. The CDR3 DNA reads TGTGCCAGCTCTAGACAGGGGGGGTCCTACGAGCAGTACTTC. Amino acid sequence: CASSRQGGSYEQYF. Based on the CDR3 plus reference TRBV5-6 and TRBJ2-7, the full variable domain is DAGVTQSPTHLIKTRGQQVTLRCSPKSGHDTVSWYQQALGQGPQFIFQYYEEEERQRGNFPDRFSGHQFPNYSSELNVNALLLGDSALYLCASSRQGGSYEQYFGPGTRLTVT.

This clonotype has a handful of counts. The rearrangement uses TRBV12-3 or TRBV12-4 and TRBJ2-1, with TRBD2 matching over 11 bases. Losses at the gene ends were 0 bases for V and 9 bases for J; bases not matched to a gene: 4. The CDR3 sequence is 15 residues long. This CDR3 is CASSLARLAGGEQFF. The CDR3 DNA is TGTGCCAGCAGTTTAGCGCGGCTAGCGGGAGGTGAGCAGTTCTTC.

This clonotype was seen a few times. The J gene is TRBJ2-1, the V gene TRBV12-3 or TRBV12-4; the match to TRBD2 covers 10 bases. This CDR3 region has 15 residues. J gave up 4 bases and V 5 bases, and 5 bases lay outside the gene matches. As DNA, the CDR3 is TGTGCCAGCAGTAGCGGGAGGGCCGAATACAATGAGCAGTTCTTC. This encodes CASSSGRAEYNEQFF.

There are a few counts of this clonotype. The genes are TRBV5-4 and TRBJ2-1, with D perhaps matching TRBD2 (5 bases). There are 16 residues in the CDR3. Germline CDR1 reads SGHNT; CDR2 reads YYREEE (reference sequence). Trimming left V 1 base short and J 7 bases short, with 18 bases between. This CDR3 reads CASSLSLVSGLNEQFF. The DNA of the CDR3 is TGTGCCAGCAGCTTGAGTCTCGTATCGGGGTTGAATGAGCAGTTCTTC.

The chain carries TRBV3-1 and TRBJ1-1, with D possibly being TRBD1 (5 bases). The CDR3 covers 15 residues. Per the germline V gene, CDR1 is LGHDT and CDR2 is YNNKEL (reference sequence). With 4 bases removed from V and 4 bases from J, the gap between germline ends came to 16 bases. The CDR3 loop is CASSRQGSGRTEAFF. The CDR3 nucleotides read TGTGCCAGCAGCCGTCAGGGCTCTGGGCGCACTGAAGCTTTCTTT. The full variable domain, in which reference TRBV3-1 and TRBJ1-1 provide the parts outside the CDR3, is DTAVSQTPKYLVTQMGNDKSIKCEQNLGHDTMYWYKQDSKKFLKIMFSYNNKELIINETVPNRFSPKSPDKAHLNLHINSLELGDSAVYFCASSRQGSGRTEAFFGQGTRLTVV.

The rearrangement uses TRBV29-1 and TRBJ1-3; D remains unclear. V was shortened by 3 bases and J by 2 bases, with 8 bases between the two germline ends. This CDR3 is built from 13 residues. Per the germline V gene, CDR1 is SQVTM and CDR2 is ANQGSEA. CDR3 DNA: TGCAGCGTTGAGCCCGGTCCTGGAAACACCATATATTTT. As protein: CSVEPGPGNTIYF.

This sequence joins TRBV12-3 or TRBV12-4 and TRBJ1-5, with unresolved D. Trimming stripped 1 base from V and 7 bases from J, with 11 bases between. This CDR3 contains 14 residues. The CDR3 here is CASSLGATQQPQHF. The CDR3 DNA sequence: TGTGCCAGCAGTTTAGGAGCCACCCAACAGCCCCAGCATTTT.

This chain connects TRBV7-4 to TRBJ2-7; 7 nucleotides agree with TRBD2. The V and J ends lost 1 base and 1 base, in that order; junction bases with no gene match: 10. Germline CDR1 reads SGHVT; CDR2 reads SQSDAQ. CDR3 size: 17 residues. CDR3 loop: CASSLEMVAGRSYEQYF. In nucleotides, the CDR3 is TGTGCCAGCAGCTTAGAAATGGTAGCGGGCCGATCCTACGAGCAGTACTTC.

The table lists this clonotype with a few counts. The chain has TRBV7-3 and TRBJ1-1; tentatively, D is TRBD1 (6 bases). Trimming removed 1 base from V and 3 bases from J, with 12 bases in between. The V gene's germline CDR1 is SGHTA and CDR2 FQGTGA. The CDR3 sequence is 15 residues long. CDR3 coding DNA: TGTGCCAGCAGCTTAATAGGGGGGTGGGACACTGAAGCTTTCTTT. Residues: CASSLIGGWDTEAFF.

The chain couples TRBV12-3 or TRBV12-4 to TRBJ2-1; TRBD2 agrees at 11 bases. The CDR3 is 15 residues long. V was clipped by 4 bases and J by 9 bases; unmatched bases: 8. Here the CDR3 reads CASSSAGSGRGEQFF. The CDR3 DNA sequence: TGTGCCAGCAGTTCTGCTGGTAGCGGGAGGGGTGAGCAGTTCTTC.

The CDR3: CASSLGTFDTQYF. Written as DNA, the CDR3 is TGTGCCAGCAGCCTCGGGACTTTTGATACGCAGTATTTT. The V gene is TRBV5-4, the J gene TRBJ2-3; perhaps TRBD2 as D (6 bases). CDR1 SGHNT and CDR2 YYREEE come from the germline V gene (reference sequence). V lost 4 bases, J lost 6 bases, and 12 bases lay in between. CDR3 size: 13 residues.

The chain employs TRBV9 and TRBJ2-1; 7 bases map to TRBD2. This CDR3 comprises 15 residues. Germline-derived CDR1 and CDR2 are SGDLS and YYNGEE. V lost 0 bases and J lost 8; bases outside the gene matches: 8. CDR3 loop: CASSVGGGVGDEQFF. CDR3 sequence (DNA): TGTGCCAGCAGCGTAGGGGGGGGAGTTGGCGATGAGCAGTTCTTC.

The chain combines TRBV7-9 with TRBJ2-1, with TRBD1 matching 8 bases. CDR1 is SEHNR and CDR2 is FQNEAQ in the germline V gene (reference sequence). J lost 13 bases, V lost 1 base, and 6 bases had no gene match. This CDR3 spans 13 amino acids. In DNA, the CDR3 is TGTGCCAGCAGCTTAGTTAGCGGACAGGGACAGTTCTTC. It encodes CASSLVSGQGQFF.

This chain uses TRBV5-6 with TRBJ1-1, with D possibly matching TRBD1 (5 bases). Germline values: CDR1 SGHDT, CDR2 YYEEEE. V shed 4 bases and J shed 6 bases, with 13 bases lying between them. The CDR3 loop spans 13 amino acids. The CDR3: CASSSWGLAEAFF. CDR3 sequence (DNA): TGTGCCAGCAGCAGCTGGGGCCTCGCTGAAGCTTTCTTT.

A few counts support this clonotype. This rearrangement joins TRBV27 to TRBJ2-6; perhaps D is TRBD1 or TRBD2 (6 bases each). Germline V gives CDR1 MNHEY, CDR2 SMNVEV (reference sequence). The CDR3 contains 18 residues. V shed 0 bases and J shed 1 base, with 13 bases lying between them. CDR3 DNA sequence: TGTGCCAGCAGTTTATCGGGGGGCCAGGCATCTGGGGCCAACGTCCTGACTTTC. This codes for CASSLSGGQASGANVLTF.

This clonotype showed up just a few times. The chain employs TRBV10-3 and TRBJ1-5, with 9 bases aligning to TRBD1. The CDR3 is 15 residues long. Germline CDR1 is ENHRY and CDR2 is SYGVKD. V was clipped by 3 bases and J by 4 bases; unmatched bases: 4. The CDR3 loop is CAISELGQGNQPQHF. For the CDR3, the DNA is TGTGCCATCAGTGAACTCGGACAGGGGAATCAGCCCCAGCATTTT.

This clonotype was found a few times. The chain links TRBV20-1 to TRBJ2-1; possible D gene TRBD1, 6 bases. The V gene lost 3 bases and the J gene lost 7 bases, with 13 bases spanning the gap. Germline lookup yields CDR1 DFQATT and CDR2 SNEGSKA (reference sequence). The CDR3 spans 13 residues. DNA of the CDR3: TGCAGTGCTAGTGACGAGAGGGGGAATGAGCAGTTCTTC. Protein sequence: CSASDERGNEQFF.

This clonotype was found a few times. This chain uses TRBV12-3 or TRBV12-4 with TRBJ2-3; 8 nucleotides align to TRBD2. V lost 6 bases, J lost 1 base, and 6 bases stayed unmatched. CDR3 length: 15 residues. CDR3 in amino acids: CASSASGCCTDTQYF. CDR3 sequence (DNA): TGTGCCAGCAGCGCTAGCGGGTGTTGCACAGATACGCAGTATTTT.

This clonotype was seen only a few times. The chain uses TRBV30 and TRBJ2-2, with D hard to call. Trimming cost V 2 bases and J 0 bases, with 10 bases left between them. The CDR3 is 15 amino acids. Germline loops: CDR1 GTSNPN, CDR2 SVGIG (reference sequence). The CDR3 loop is CAWSFPITNTGELFF. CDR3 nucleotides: TGTGCCTGGAGTTTTCCGATAACGAACACCGGGGAGCTGTTTTTT. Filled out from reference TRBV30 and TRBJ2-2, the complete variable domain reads SQTIHQWPATLVQPVGSPLSLECTVEGTSNPNLYWYRQAAGRGLQLLFYSVGIGQISSEVPQNLSASRPQDRQFILSSKKLLLSDSGFYLCAWSFPITNTGELFFGEGSRLTVL.

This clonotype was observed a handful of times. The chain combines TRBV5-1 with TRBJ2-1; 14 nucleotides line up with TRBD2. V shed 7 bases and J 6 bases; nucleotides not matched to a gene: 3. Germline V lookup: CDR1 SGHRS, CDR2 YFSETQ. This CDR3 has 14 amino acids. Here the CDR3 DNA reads TGCGCCAGCGGACTAGCGGGAGGATTCAATGAGCAGTTCTTC. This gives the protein CASGLAGGFNEQFF.

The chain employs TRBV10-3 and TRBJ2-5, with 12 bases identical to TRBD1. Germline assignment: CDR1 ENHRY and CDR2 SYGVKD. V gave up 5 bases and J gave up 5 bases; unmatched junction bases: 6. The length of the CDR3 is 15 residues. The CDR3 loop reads CAISPGTGGSETQYF. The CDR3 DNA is TGTGCCATCAGTCCCGGGACAGGGGGCTCTGAGACCCAGTACTTC.

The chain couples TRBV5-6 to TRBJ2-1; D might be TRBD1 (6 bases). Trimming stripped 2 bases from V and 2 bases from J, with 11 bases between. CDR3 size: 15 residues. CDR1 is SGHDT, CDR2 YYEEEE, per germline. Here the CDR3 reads CASSFGTRAYNEQFF. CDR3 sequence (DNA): TGTGCCAGCAGCTTTGGGACAAGGGCCTACAATGAGCAGTTCTTC.